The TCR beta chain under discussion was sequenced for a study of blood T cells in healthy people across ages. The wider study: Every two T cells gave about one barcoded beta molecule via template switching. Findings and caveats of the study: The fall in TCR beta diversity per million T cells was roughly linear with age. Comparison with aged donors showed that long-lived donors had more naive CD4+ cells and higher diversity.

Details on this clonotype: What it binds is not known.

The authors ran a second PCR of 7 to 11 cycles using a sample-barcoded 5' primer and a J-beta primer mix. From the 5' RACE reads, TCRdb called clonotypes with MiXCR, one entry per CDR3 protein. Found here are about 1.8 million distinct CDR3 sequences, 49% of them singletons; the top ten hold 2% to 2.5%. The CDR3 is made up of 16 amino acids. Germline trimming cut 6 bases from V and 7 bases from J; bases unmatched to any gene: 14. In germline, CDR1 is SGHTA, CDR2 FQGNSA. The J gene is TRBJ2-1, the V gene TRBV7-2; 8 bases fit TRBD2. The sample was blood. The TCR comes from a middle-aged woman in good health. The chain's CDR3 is CASRQIGAGVGNEQFF. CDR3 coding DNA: TGTGCCAGCAGACAAATAGGAGCGGGAGTCGGAAATGAGCAGTTCTTC.